The 3 T cell receptor beta chains listed next were all sequenced from one sample in a study of long-term antiretroviral therapy in people with HIV. At survey level, the immunoSEQ assay was run in its v3.0 version. Assay used: immunoSEQ multiplex PCR; TCRdb lists only in-frame clones, some missing. This repertoire shows 20,000 to 25,000 clones, approximately 82% found once; its top ten account for approximately 5%. Specimen: unsorted PBMCs, collected 0.2 years after starting antiretroviral therapy. The source is a woman in her thirties with HIV.

V is TRBV4-1 and J is TRBJ1-1; no definite D call. Germline lookup yields CDR1 MGHRA and CDR2 YSYEKL. The length of the CDR3 is 14 residues. V was pared by 0 bases and J by 4 bases, with 9 bases between. CDR3 amino acids: CASSQEGGSTEAFF. Here the CDR3 DNA reads TGCGCCAGCAGCCAAGAGGGAGGGAGCACTGAAGCTTTCTTT.

The CDR3 reads CASSSEILKTQYF. The CDR3 region has the DNA TGTGCCAGCAGCAGCGAGATTCTGAAGACCCAGTACTTC. V usage is TRBV7-2 and J usage is TRBJ2-5; no firm D call. Deletions cut 5 bases from V and 6 bases from J, with 13 bases between. Germline CDR1 is SGHTA and CDR2 is FQGNSA. The CDR3 length is 13 residues.

J is TRBJ2-5 and V is TRBV9; 7 positions match TRBD2. CDR3 length: 15 residues. V lost 0 bases to trimming and J lost 0 bases; unmatched junction nucleotides: 2. The germline V gene encodes CDR1 SGDLS and CDR2 YYNGEE. CDR3 nucleotide sequence: TGTGCCAGCAGCGTAGACGGGGGGTACCAAGAGACCCAGTACTTC. It encodes CASSVDGGYQETQYF.